Below, 23 T cell receptor beta chains from the same sample are listed, as sequenced in a study of T cell changes during pregnancy in multiple sclerosis. The method was immunoSEQ multiplex PCR; TCRdb's version includes in-frame clones alone and lacks a portion of them. Of fewer than 85,000 clones listed, about 91% were seen once; the top ten hold approximately 2%. Material: peripheral blood, obtained before pregnancy. These receptors came from a female donor with multiple sclerosis, enrolled in a pregnancy study.

In its sample, this clone was seen once. The chain recombines TRBV12-5 with TRBJ2-7; 9 bases match TRBD2. The V segment lost 0 bases and the J segment 4 bases; nucleotides outside the gene matches: 4. Germline V gives CDR1 LGHNT, CDR2 FRNRAP. The length of the CDR3 is 15 residues. This chain's CDR3 is CASGLVAGGFYEQYF. The CDR3 nucleotides read TGTGCTAGTGGTTTGGTAGCGGGGGGATTTTACGAGCAGTACTTC.

The gene calls are TRBV7-2 and TRBJ2-7; 7 bases match TRBD2. This CDR3 spans 16 amino acids. The junction had 9 bases not matched to a gene; V was cut back by 4 bases and J by 0 bases. The germline CDR1 and CDR2 sequences are SGHTA and FQGNSA. The CDR3 spells CASSWHVGGSSYEQYF. The CDR3 nucleotides are TGTGCCAGCAGCTGGCATGTGGGGGGGTCCTCCTACGAGCAGTACTTC. Full variable domain (remainder filled in from reference TRBV7-2 and TRBJ2-7): GAGVSQSPSNKVTEKGKDVELRCDPISGHTALYWYRQSLGQGLEFLIYFQGNSAPDKSGLPSDRFSAERTGGSVSTLTIQRTQQEDSAVYLCASSWHVGGSSYEQYFGPGTRLTVT.

The chain combines TRBV2 with TRBJ1-4, with D unresolved. Trimming shortened V by 4 bases and J by 8 bases, and 11 bases separated the two germline ends. CDR3 length: 13 residues. Germline loops: CDR1 SNHLY, CDR2 FYNNEI. The CDR3 spells CASSVWGGEKLFF. The DNA of the CDR3 is TGTGCCAGCAGTGTGTGGGGAGGCGAAAAACTGTTTTTT.

V and J are TRBV25-1 and TRBJ1-1, with D perhaps TRBD1 (5 bases). Germline CDR1 and CDR2: MGHDK and SYGVNS. This CDR3 contains 15 residues. V was cut by 4 bases and J by 5 bases, with 17 bases left in between. CDR3 amino acids: CASSAEGGELTEAFF. The DNA for the CDR3 is TGTGCCAGCAGTGCCGAAGGAGGGGAATTAACTGAAGCTTTCTTT.

This clone appeared a single time. The V gene is TRBV5-1, the J gene TRBJ2-5; D is perhaps TRBD1 (6 bases). Trimming took off 0 bases at V and 5 bases at J, with 14 bases between the two ends. CDR1 is SGHRS, CDR2 YFSETQ, per germline. The CDR3 contains 15 residues. CDR3 residues: CASSLGGRGTETQYF. CDR3 DNA sequence: TGCGCCAGCAGCTTGGGAGGCAGGGGAACGGAGACCCAGTACTTC.

The sample holds a few counts of this clone. This rearrangement joins TRBV4-3 to TRBJ1-2; unclear D gene. V gave up 1 base and J gave up 4 bases, with 19 bases separating them. The CDR3 length is 17 residues. CDR1 LGHNA and CDR2 YSLEER come from the germline V gene. CDR3 region: CASSQVPSGYNLYGYTF. In DNA, the CDR3 is TGCGCCAGCAGCCAAGTTCCTTCGGGGTACAATCTCTATGGCTACACCTTC.

The rearrangement uses TRBV28 and TRBJ1-1; 9 positions agree with TRBD1. The CDR3 spans 14 residues. The V gene end was trimmed by 11 bases and the J gene end by 1 base; junction bases not matched to a gene: 8. CDR1 and CDR2 from the germline V gene are MDHEN and SYDVKM. The CDR3 loop reads CAGSTGGGNTEAFF. CDR3 coding DNA: TGTGCCGGCTCAACAGGGGGCGGGAACACTGAAGCTTTCTTT.

This chain links TRBV5-1 with TRBJ1-1; D is ambiguous. V dropped 3 bases and J dropped 6 bases, with 6 bases sitting between them. The CDR3 runs to 11 residues. In germline, CDR1 is SGHRS, CDR2 YFSETQ. CDR3 loop: CASSSGAEAFF. CDR3 sequence (DNA): TGCGCCAGCAGCTCGGGAGCTGAAGCTTTCTTT.

The V and J genes are TRBV29-1 and TRBJ1-1; 10 bases are shared with TRBD1. This CDR3 has 13 residues. V shed 7 bases, J shed 6 bases, and the junction held 8 bases outside the gene matches. Germline CDR1 reads SQVTM; CDR2 reads ANQGSEA. This chain's CDR3 is CSAEDRGRAEAFF. CDR3 DNA: TGCAGCGCAGAGGACAGGGGGAGAGCTGAAGCTTTCTTT.

The chain uses TRBV6-6 and TRBJ1-4, with 7 nucleotides matching TRBD1. Germline-derived CDR1 and CDR2 are MNHNY and SVGAGI (reference sequence). Trimming took 6 bases from V and 8 from J; bases not matched to a gene: 12. The CDR3 runs to 15 residues. In DNA form, the CDR3 reads TGTGCCAGCAGCCAACATCAGACAGGGCCAGAAAAACTGTTTTTT. It is translated as CASSQHQTGPEKLFF.

V usage is TRBV11-2 and J usage is TRBJ2-2; D is possibly TRBD1 (6 bases). This CDR3 is built from 15 residues. Germline CDR1 is SGHAT and CDR2 is FQNNGV. The germline V and J ends were trimmed by 4 bases and 5 bases, with 14 bases remaining between them. The CDR3 loop is CASSSRGGRTGELFF. CDR3 nucleotide sequence: TGTGCCAGCAGCTCTCGAGGGGGTCGAACCGGGGAGCTGTTTTTT.

The rearrangement joins TRBV4-3 to TRBJ1-2; D not resolved. Per the germline V gene, CDR1 is LGHNA and CDR2 is YSLEER. The CDR3 runs 16 residues. Trimming left V 0 bases short and J 0 bases short, with 11 bases between. CDR3 bases: TGCGCCAGCAGCCAAGAGATGTGGCAGGCTAACTATGGCTACACCTTC. It encodes CASSQEMWQANYGYTF.

The chain links TRBV7-2 to TRBJ1-2; D remains unclear. The CDR3 extends over 16 amino acids. Germline V CDR1 and CDR2: SGHTA, FQGNSA. The V and J ends lost 0 bases and 6 bases respectively, with 17 bases between them. The CDR3: CASSLAYRVRGNGYTF. CDR3 DNA: TGTGCCAGCAGCTTAGCGTATAGGGTCCGCGGGAATGGCTACACCTTC.

The chain joins TRBV29-1 to TRBJ2-3; D perhaps matches TRBD1 (6 bases). V was shortened by 6 bases and J by 0 bases, with 13 bases between the two germline ends. Germline CDR1 is SQVTM and CDR2 is ANQGSEA. There are 14 residues in the CDR3. The CDR3 nucleotides are TGCAGCGTACGGTCCAGGGGAAGCACAGATACGCAGTATTTT. This translates into CSVRSRGSTDTQYF.

This chain uses TRBV5-1 with TRBJ2-2; D is uncertain. V was cut by 1 base and J by 0 bases, with 4 bases left in between. CDR1 and CDR2 (germline): SGHRS, YFSETQ. The CDR3 consists of 14 residues. The CDR3 reads CASSLYTNTGELFF. The DNA for the CDR3 is TGCGCCAGCAGCTTGTACACGAACACCGGGGAGCTGTTTTTT.

The V call is TRBV29-1, the J call TRBJ2-3; TRBD1 aligns across 7 bases. The CDR3 consists of 12 residues. With V trimmed by 5 bases and J by 9 bases, 8 bases remained unmatched. Germline V CDR1 and CDR2: SQVTM, ANQGSEA. The CDR3 loop is CSVLTGVETQYF. CDR3 in DNA: TGCAGCGTTTTAACAGGGGTGGAAACGCAGTATTTT.

The CDR3 coding sequence is TGTGCCAGCAGCGTATATCCCCCTATAAGGGGGAACTATGGCTACACCTTC. It encodes CASSVYPPIRGNYGYTF. V usage is TRBV9 and J usage is TRBJ1-2, with D possibly being TRBD1 (6 bases). The germline V gene has CDR1 SGDLS and CDR2 YYNGEE. CDR3 length: 17 amino acids. V was trimmed by 1 base and J by 2 bases, leaving 18 bases between them.

J is TRBJ2-1 and V is TRBV30; perhaps TRBD1 as D (6 bases). V dropped 5 bases and J dropped 7 bases, with 9 bases sitting between them. Germline V CDR1 and CDR2: GTSNPN, SVGIG (reference sequence). This CDR3 has 11 amino acids. The CDR3 protein is CAWETGNEQFF. CDR3 bases: TGTGCCTGGGAAACAGGGAATGAGCAGTTCTTC.

V usage is TRBV6-1 and J usage is TRBJ2-7, with D unresolved. There are 12 residues in the CDR3. The germline gives CDR1 MNHNS, CDR2 SASEGT. V shed 3 bases and J shed 5 bases, with 8 bases lying between them. The CDR3, as DNA: TGTGCCAGCAGTGAGGCTTTTAACGAGCAGTACTTC. Protein sequence: CASSEAFNEQYF.

The CDR3 DNA is TGTGCCAGTAGCGGACTAGCGGGCGCAGCCTACGAGCAGTACTTC. This translates into CASSGLAGAAYEQYF. The genes are TRBV19 and TRBJ2-7; 11 nucleotides match TRBD2. The germline gives CDR1 LNHDA, CDR2 SQIVND (reference sequence). The J segment lost 2 bases and the V segment lost 6 bases, leaving 6 bases of the junction unmatched. CDR3 length equals 15 residues.

The rearrangement joins TRBV9 to TRBJ2-5; 10 nucleotides line up with TRBD2. V shed 0 bases, J shed 5 bases, and the junction held 25 bases outside the gene matches. Looked up from germline, CDR1 is SGDLS and CDR2 is YYNGEE. The CDR3 length is 22 residues. DNA of the CDR3: TGTGCCAGCAGCGTAGTTTGCTCCGGGACCCCTCAGGAGCGGGGGGGCCCCGAGACCCAGTACTTC. It specifies CASSVVCSGTPQERGGPETQYF.

The chain carries TRBV15 and TRBJ2-1; TRBD1 matches at 8 bases. V shed 3 bases and J 7 bases; nucleotides not matched to a gene: 14. The CDR3 loop spans 17 amino acids. Germline CDR1 LNHNV, CDR2 YYDKDF (reference sequence). The CDR3: CATSRAIPGQAGNEQFF. Here the CDR3 DNA reads TGTGCCACCAGCAGGGCTATACCGGGACAGGCGGGTAATGAGCAGTTCTTC.

The chain couples TRBV6-5 to TRBJ1-1, with 9 bases aligning to TRBD1. J gave up 4 bases and V 6 bases, and 9 bases lay outside the gene matches. Germline V gene data show CDR1 as MNHEY and CDR2 as SVGAGI. The CDR3 totals 15 residues. CDR3 sequence: CASRQQQGAATEAFF. In DNA form, the CDR3 reads TGTGCCAGCAGGCAACAACAGGGGGCAGCCACTGAAGCTTTCTTT.